The 29 T cell receptor beta chains presented below share a single source sample, sequenced in a study of regulatory and conventional T cells in breast cancer. TCRdb fed the PCR reads into MiXCR, producing one record per CDR3 protein. The sample lists some 9,900 distinct CDR3 sequences, about 32% occurring once. The sample was conventional T cells from blood. These receptor sequences come from a male donor in good health.

This clonotype was seen only a few times. Germline and junction disagree at one end, which may indicate a read error. The CDR3, as DNA: TGCAGTGCTAGAGAGTTGACAGGGTCGGTCTTT. It encodes CSARELTGSVF. The V and J genes are TRBV20-1 and TRBJ1-6, with 7 bases identical to TRBD1. The CDR3 runs 11 residues. The germline V gene has CDR1 DFQATT and CDR2 SNEGSKA (reference sequence).

This clonotype is judged medium-sized (0.01 to 0.1%). The J gene is TRBJ1-1, the V gene TRBV5-1, with D uncertain. The ends were cut back, 4 bases at V and 0 bases at J, with 10 bases in the middle. CDR3 length: 14 amino acids. Germline V gene data show CDR1 as SGHRS and CDR2 as YFSETQ. CDR3 residues: CASSENTVNTEAFF. The CDR3 DNA reads as TGCGCCAGCAGCGAGAACACGGTGAACACTGAAGCTTTCTTT.

This clonotype has a handful of counts. J is TRBJ1-1 and V is TRBV5-1; TRBD1 aligns across 9 bases. Trimming removed 2 bases from V and 6 bases from J; junction bases left unmatched: 11. CDR3 length equals 16 residues. Germline V CDR1 and CDR2: SGHRS, YFSETQ. The CDR3 region is CASSLQGAMSRAEAFF. CDR3 bases: TGCGCCAGCAGCTTACAGGGGGCAATGAGTAGGGCTGAAGCTTTCTTT.

By proportion, this clonotype is medium-sized (0.01 to 0.1%). This chain uses TRBV28 with TRBJ2-7; 10 nucleotides line up with TRBD1. CDR1 MDHEN and CDR2 SYDVKM come from the germline V gene. The junction had 9 bases not matched to a gene; V was cut back by 6 bases and J by 4 bases. This CDR3 has 15 residues. In nucleotides, the CDR3 is TGTGCCAGCAGGCTAGGAGGGACAGGGGAATACGAGCAGTACTTC. It specifies CASRLGGTGEYEQYF.

The rearrangement joins TRBV12-3 or TRBV12-4 to TRBJ1-5, with TRBD1 as a possible D gene (6 bases). V lost 6 bases and J lost 2, with 11 bases in between. CDR3 size: 14 residues. The CDR3 DNA reads as TGTGCCAGCAGCCCCGAGGGGGGCAATCAGCCCCAGCATTTT. This gives the protein CASSPEGGNQPQHF.

This rearrangement joins TRBV6-2 or TRBV6-3 to TRBJ1-4; D uncertain. CDR3 length: 13 residues. Germline V lookup: CDR1 MNHEY, CDR2 SVGEGT. With 5 bases removed from V and 3 bases from J, the gap between germline ends came to 7 bases. The chain's CDR3 is CASSRHPNEKLFF. In DNA form, the CDR3 reads TGTGCCAGCAGTCGCCACCCTAATGAAAAACTGTTTTTT.

V and J are TRBV12-3 or TRBV12-4 and TRBJ1-4; 7 bases fit TRBD1. This CDR3 contains 14 residues. Trimming cost V 7 bases and J 8 bases; bases outside gene matches: 10. In DNA, the CDR3 is TGTGCCAGCAATTCCGGCCAGGGGGTAGAAAAACTGTTTTTT. Its protein is CASNSGQGVEKLFF.

There are a few counts of this clonotype. The chain joins TRBV20-1 to TRBJ1-1; possible D gene TRBD1, 6 bases. The CDR3 length is 15 residues. The V gene's germline CDR1 is DFQATT and CDR2 SNEGSKA (reference sequence). Between the trimmed V and J ends, which lost 2 bases and 4 bases, there was a span of 17 bases. CDR3 coding DNA: TGCAGTGCTAGAAGGGGGGGGGTAATAAGCACTGAAGCTTTCTTT. This sequence encodes CSARRGGVISTEAFF.

Written as DNA, the CDR3 is TGTGCCAGCAGGTGGGGGGACAGTAACACAGATACGCAGTATTTT. Its protein is CASRWGDSNTDTQYF. The V call is TRBV2, the J call TRBJ2-3, with D tentatively TRBD1 (7 bases). Trimming cost V 6 bases and J 2 bases, with 15 bases left between them. The CDR3 sequence is 15 residues long. The germline gives CDR1 SNHLY, CDR2 FYNNEI.

This clonotype was observed once. V usage is TRBV12-3 or TRBV12-4 and J usage is TRBJ2-3, with no clear D. V lost 0 bases and J lost 4, with 17 bases in between. The CDR3 spans 17 residues. The CDR3: CASSLAATVRSPDTQYF. CDR3 sequence (DNA): TGTGCCAGCAGTTTAGCGGCAACGGTTCGATCTCCAGATACGCAGTATTTT.

In regard to this clonotype: One junction end disagrees with the germline gene, perhaps due to a read error. The V call is TRBV5-1, the J call TRBJ2-3; D uncertain. CDR3 length equals 17 residues. CDR1 and CDR2 from the germline V gene are SGHRS and YFSETQ. The CDR3 spells CAGSSSGSVGSTDTQYF. CDR3 sequence (DNA): TGCGCCGGCAGCTCCTCAGGCAGCGTGGGAAGCACAGATACGCAGTATTTT.

The CDR3 region is CSVATSFGYTF. The CDR3, as DNA: TGCAGCGTTGCGACCTCTTTTGGCTACACCTTC. The chain employs TRBV29-1 and TRBJ1-2; no firm D call. V shed 4 bases and J shed 7 bases, with 10 bases lying between them. The CDR3 length is 11 residues. Germline CDR1 and CDR2: SQVTM and ANQGSEA.

This clonotype was seen more than once but under ten times. The chain joins TRBV2 to TRBJ1-1; tentative D call: TRBD1 (5 bases). Germline CDR1 reads SNHLY; CDR2 reads FYNNEI. The CDR3 consists of 13 residues. Trimming pared 3 bases from V and 1 base from J, leaving 6 bases between. The CDR3 is CASSDDRNTEAFF. The CDR3 DNA is TGTGCCAGCAGTGATGACAGGAACACTGAAGCTTTCTTT.

This clonotype was counted only a few times. The rearrangement joins TRBV7-9 to TRBJ2-1; perhaps TRBD1 as D (6 bases). Germline V gene lookup returns CDR1 SEHNR and CDR2 FQNEAQ (reference sequence). Trimming removed 5 bases at V and 2 bases at J, with 16 bases between. This CDR3 contains 16 residues. Here the CDR3 reads CASSPIGQGTYNEQFF. In DNA, the CDR3 is TGTGCCAGCAGCCCCATTGGGCAGGGGACCTACAATGAGCAGTTCTTC.

The chain employs TRBV7-3 and TRBJ1-1; D call uncertain. The CDR3 has 13 amino acids. CDR1 SGHTA and CDR2 FQGTGA come from the germline V gene. Trimming stripped 5 bases from V and 1 base from J, with 8 bases between. CDR3 in DNA: TGTGCCAGCAGCCAAGGCTGGAACACTGAAGCTTTCTTT. Amino acid sequence: CASSQGWNTEAFF.

The rearrangement uses TRBV6-2 or TRBV6-3 and TRBJ2-7, with D possibly being TRBD2 (5 bases). The CDR3 is made up of 12 amino acids. Germline CDR1 MNHEY, CDR2 SVGEGT. Trimming stripped 8 bases from V and 0 bases from J, with 8 bases between. The CDR3 nucleotides are TGTGCCAGCCGGGAATACTCCTACGAGCAGTACTTC. Its protein is CASREYSYEQYF.

The genes are TRBV20-1 and TRBJ2-1; 7 nucleotides line up with TRBD2. Germline lookup yields CDR1 DFQATT and CDR2 SNEGSKA (reference sequence). Trimming cost V 5 bases and J 7 bases; bases outside gene matches: 8. The CDR3 consists of 13 residues. CDR3 nucleotide sequence: TGCAGTGCTGCCCTCGGGGGGTATAATGAGCAGTTCTTC. Amino acid sequence: CSAALGGYNEQFF.

The chain employs TRBV7-9 and TRBJ1-1; the match to TRBD1 covers 8 bases. Trimming removed 5 bases from V and 4 bases from J; junction bases left unmatched: 12. The CDR3 totals 16 residues. From germline, CDR1 is SEHNR and CDR2 FQNEAQ (reference sequence). The DNA for the CDR3 is TGTGCCAGCAGCAACCCCAGGGGGCTGTGGGTCACTGAAGCTTTCTTT. Translated: CASSNPRGLWVTEAFF.

The chain links TRBV7-9 to TRBJ1-5; tentative D call: TRBD1 (5 bases). Trimming took off 1 base at V and 8 bases at J, with 9 bases between the two ends. Germline CDR1 reads SEHNR; CDR2 reads FQNEAQ (reference sequence). This CDR3 is 13 amino acids long. In nucleotides, the CDR3 is TGTGCCAGCAGCTTAGAGGGGAATAAGCCCCAGCATTTT. Residues: CASSLEGNKPQHF.

This clonotype is labeled medium-sized. The chain has TRBV6-5 and TRBJ1-2; D may be TRBD1 (6 bases). Germline V gives CDR1 MNHEY, CDR2 SVGAGI. Between the trimmed V and J ends, which lost 7 bases and 6 bases, there was a span of 18 bases. This CDR3 is built from 14 residues. The CDR3 coding sequence is TGTGCCAGCACCTCGACAGGCCCCTTCGATGGCTACACCTTC. This gives the protein CASTSTGPFDGYTF.

The chain joins TRBV7-9 to TRBJ2-3; D unclear. This CDR3 has 14 residues. Looked up from germline, CDR1 is SEHNR and CDR2 is FQNEAQ (reference sequence). Trimming shortened V by 5 bases and J by 2 bases, and 11 bases separated the two germline ends. The CDR3 protein is CASSPRTATDTQYF. DNA of the CDR3: TGTGCCAGCAGCCCGAGGACGGCCACAGATACGCAGTATTTT.

This clonotype has only a few counts. The chain uses TRBV7-2 and TRBJ2-1, with TRBD2 matching 7 bases. This CDR3 spans 18 amino acids. V gave up 4 bases and J gave up 2 bases; unmatched junction bases: 14. The germline gives CDR1 SGHTA, CDR2 FQGNSA. The CDR3 nucleotides read TGTGCCAGCAGCTCCGATCCCTTCCGGAGCGGGACCTACAATGAGCAGTTCTTC. Translated, it gives CASSSDPFRSGTYNEQFF.

J is TRBJ2-7 and V is TRBV7-9; TRBD2 might be the D (5 bases). The CDR3 extends over 18 amino acids. CDR1 is SEHNR, CDR2 FQNEAQ, per germline (reference sequence). Trimming left V 9 bases short and J 5 bases short, with 32 bases between. The DNA for the CDR3 is TGTGCCAGAAGCCCCAGAGCAGGCGGTCAGATGAGGGTAGACGAGCAGTACTTC. Translated: CARSPRAGGQMRVDEQYF.

The sample holds a few counts of this clonotype. The rearrangement links TRBV5-1 to TRBJ1-1; D is possibly TRBD1 (6 bases). Germline V gives CDR1 SGHRS, CDR2 YFSETQ. The V gene lost 1 base and the J gene lost 1 base, with 11 bases spanning the gap. The CDR3 contains 15 residues. CDR3 amino acids: CASSLQQGGNTEAFF. The CDR3 DNA follows: TGCGCCAGCAGCTTGCAACAGGGAGGGAACACTGAAGCTTTCTTT.

Only a few counts were recorded for this clonotype. The V and J genes are TRBV5-6 and TRBJ2-7, with TRBD1 identical over 7 bases. In germline, CDR1 is SGHDT, CDR2 YYEEEE. This CDR3 has 14 amino acids. The ends lost 2 bases at V and 2 bases at J; junction bases unmatched: 4. CDR3 in amino acids: CASSLGTVTYEQYF. DNA for the CDR3: TGTGCCAGCAGCTTAGGGACAGTTACCTACGAGCAGTACTTC.

By share of the sample, this clonotype is medium-sized. The chain combines TRBV10-3 with TRBJ2-1; 8 nucleotides line up with TRBD2. The CDR3 sequence is 16 residues long. J lost 9 bases, V lost 0 bases, and 10 bases had no gene match. Germline CDR1 and CDR2: ENHRY and SYGVKD. In DNA form, the CDR3 reads TGTGCCATCAGTGAGTCGAAGGGACTAGTTTCCACTGAGCAGTTCTTC. This codes for CAISESKGLVSTEQFF.

Comments on this clonotype: A much larger clone lies a single base off, so this may be a read error. This rearrangement joins TRBV5-8 to TRBJ2-1; D gene ambiguous. This CDR3 is 15 amino acids long. The germline V gene encodes CDR1 SGHTS and CDR2 YDEGEE. CDR3 coding DNA: TGTGCCGGCAGCTTGGGATCCAAGTCCAACAATGAGCAGTTCTTC. This translates into CAGSLGSKSNNEQFF.

The CDR3 region is CAISVPGKVEQFF. In nucleotides, the CDR3 is TGTGCCATCAGTGTCCCGGGGAAGGTTGAGCAGTTCTTC. The chain links TRBV10-3 to TRBJ2-1, with TRBD2 as a possible D gene (5 bases). Germline V CDR1 and CDR2: ENHRY, SYGVKD. This CDR3 contains 13 residues. With 4 bases removed from V and 9 bases from J, the gap between germline ends came to 13 bases.

In DNA form, the CDR3 reads TGTGCCAGCAGACCTGGACAGGGCAGTGCTGAAGCTTTCTTT. Translation: CASRPGQGSAEAFF. The chain is built from TRBV12-3 or TRBV12-4 and TRBJ1-1, with 8 bases that match TRBD1. This CDR3 has 14 residues. V dropped 6 bases and J dropped 6; count of bases not matched to a gene: 9.